This is a list of T cell receptor beta chains from one sample in a study of blood T cell repertoires in COVID-19. Clones were sequenced by immunoSEQ multiplex PCR, and TCRdb holds only the in-frame ones, with some missing. The sample holds roughly 200,000 clones, less than 85% seen once. Sample: PBMCs or T cells enriched from blood (not recorded which). These receptors were collected from a woman aged 55-75 years with acute COVID-19. CDR3s leave out the opening cysteine and the closing phenylalanine or tryptophan. Fields, in order: J gene, V gene, CDR3 protein.

>TRBJ2-7|TRBV19
ASSLGSAVLAHEQY
>TRBJ2-4|TRBV6-5
ASSSSTGIDIQY
>TRBJ2-3|TRBV9
ASSVDIELAESTDTQY
>TRBJ1-2|TRBV5-1
ASSPREGLNYGYT
>TRBJ2-5|TRBV29-1
SPRLAGPETQY
>TRBJ1-3|TRBV6-5
ASSYSFETAGNTIY
>TRBJ1-1|TRBV19
ASSIDLLGGVDRRDTEAF
>TRBJ2-1|TRBV5-1
ASSLGGGRNNNEQF
>TRBJ2-2|TRBV4-3
ASSPYGGAGTGELF
>TRBJ2-1|TRBV3-1/TRBV3-2
ASSQDWAGRGDNEQF
>TRBJ1-5|TRBV19
ASNRALLEPQH
>TRBJ2-2|TRBV20-1
SASAPTERAVGELF
>TRBJ1-1|TRBV15
ATSGWTGGTEAF
>TRBJ1-2|TRBV5-1
ASSLDTGRGYT
>TRBJ1-4|TRBV30
AWRDTATNEKLF
>TRBJ2-6|TRBV19
ASSITGAGANVLT
>TRBJ1-1|TRBV15
ATGQGKNTEAF
>TRBJ1-5|TRBV6-2/TRBV6-3
ASSQGRGGNNQPQH
>TRBJ2-2|TRBV20-1
SASPPSGSGFTGELF
>TRBJ1-1|TRBV6-5
ASSKALQNTEAF
>TRBJ1-4|TRBV25-1
ASNPQGANEKLF
>TRBJ2-7|TRBV5-1
ASSLGAGSPYEQY
>TRBJ2-1|TRBV3-1/TRBV3-2
ASSQVSGTSRANEQF
>TRBJ1-2|TRBV5-1
ASSLGQAGANYGYT
>TRBJ2-3|TRBV5-5
ASRSTGGYTDTQY
>TRBJ1-5|TRBV30
AWSPGRDQPQH
>TRBJ2-7|TRBV7-8
ASSLNGLAGFYEQY
>TRBJ1-3|TRBV28
ASNLGSTGNTIY
>TRBJ2-5|TRBV11-3
ASSSGESSGYQETQY
>TRBJ2-2|TRBV4-3
ASRPQITGGELF
>TRBJ1-1|TRBV18
ASSPGREKAF
>TRBJ2-1|TRBV6-5
ASRRDSSSYNEQF
>TRBJ2-5|TRBV6-2/TRBV6-3
ASSSLWTSGETQY